Each of the 8 T cell receptor beta chains below was sequenced from the same sample in a study of circulating tumor DNA in untreated peripheral T-cell lymphoma. Generated by immunoSEQ multiplex PCR, the TCRdb table keeps only in-frame clones and is missing some. The data show 7,000 or so clones, around 76% seen once. Material: tumor tissue. Every receptor here comes from a human donor with peripheral T-cell lymphoma.

This clone was counted between two and nine times. V and J are TRBV15 and TRBJ2-6; D uncertain. V was pared by 6 bases and J by 0 bases, with 18 bases between. The germline V gene has CDR1 LNHNV and CDR2 YYDKDF (reference sequence). This CDR3 has 18 residues. CDR3 in amino acids: CATRTKDPGISGANVLTF. CDR3 in DNA: TGTGCCACCAGAACCAAGGACCCCGGAATCTCTGGGGCCAACGTCCTGACTTTC.

This clone was seen only a few times. The chain couples TRBV19 to TRBJ2-1; D gene ambiguous. The CDR3 spans 14 residues. Trimming removed 1 base at V and 3 bases at J, with 7 bases between. Per the germline V gene, CDR1 is LNHDA and CDR2 is SQIVND (reference sequence). CDR3 sequence: CASSIAAGYNEQFF. The CDR3 DNA reads as TGTGCCAGTAGTATAGCTGCTGGCTACAATGAGCAGTTCTTC.

The J gene is TRBJ2-4, the V gene TRBV7-5; the table names TRBD2, a call not compared with the DNA. TRBV7-5 is assigned pseudogene status. The CDR3 covers 18 residues. CDR3 residues: CASSRGVWAGGLGNIQYF. CDR3 bases: TGTGCCAGCAGCCGGGGGGTATGGGCGGGAGGCTTAGGAAACATTCAGTACTTC.

V usage is TRBV19 and J usage is TRBJ2-2; a weak D match, TRBD1 (6 bases). Per germline, CDR1 LNHDA and CDR2 SQIVND (reference sequence). This CDR3 has 14 residues. The germline V and J ends were trimmed by 6 bases and 4 bases, with 12 bases remaining between them. The CDR3 sequence is CASRRQESTGELFF. The DNA of the CDR3 is TGTGCCAGTAGACGACAGGAGTCCACCGGGGAGCTGTTTTTT.

This clone was observed a few times. The rearrangement uses TRBV19 and TRBJ2-2, with 9 bases aligning to TRBD1. With V trimmed by 3 bases and J by 4 bases, 3 bases remained unmatched. This CDR3 comprises 15 residues. The germline V gene has CDR1 LNHDA and CDR2 SQIVND (reference sequence). The CDR3 DNA is TGTGCCAGTAGTATTGGGACAGGGTCCACCGGGGAGCTGTTTTTT. The encoded protein is CASSIGTGSTGELFF.

This clone was detected a few times. This chain connects TRBV27 to TRBJ2-6; D is unresolved. Germline values: CDR1 MNHEY, CDR2 SMNVEV (reference sequence). The germline V and J ends were trimmed by 8 bases and 0 bases, with 8 bases remaining between them. The CDR3 loop spans 14 amino acids. CDR3 amino acids: CASGYYSGANVLTF. The CDR3 nucleotides are TGTGCCAGCGGGTACTACTCTGGGGCCAACGTCCTGACTTTC.

This clone is deemed medium-sized. The V and J genes are TRBV14 and TRBJ1-3; D not resolved. CDR1 is SGHDN and CDR2 is FVKESK in the germline V gene. The CDR3 sequence is 13 residues long. V dropped 7 bases and J dropped 0 bases, with 7 bases sitting between them. The CDR3 DNA reads TGTGCCAGCATGCAGGTCTCTGGAAACACCATATATTTT. Its protein product is CASMQVSGNTIYF.

This clone was recorded only once. This chain connects TRBV28 to TRBJ1-2; the D is unclear. The germline gives CDR1 MDHEN, CDR2 SYDVKM. The CDR3 has 13 residues. Trimming took off 3 bases at V and 4 bases at J, with 9 bases between the two ends. For the CDR3, the DNA is TGTGCCAGCAGTTTTAGCGGGCCCTATGGCTACACCTTC. Translation gives CASSFSGPYGYTF.